The clone carrying this T cell receptor (beta chain) was counted a few times. What it recognizes is unknown. The junction had 12 bases not matched to a gene; V was cut back by 4 bases and J by 2 bases. The length of the CDR3 is 16 residues. In germline, CDR1 is SGDLS, CDR2 YYNGEE. This record belongs to a study of CD8 T cell repertoires and HIV-1 epitope variants. As for the study in general: T cells were stimulated with Twenty-five Gag and Nef peptides separately. Controls were a CMV, EBV and flu peptide pool, Ebola AY9 negative control, and no-peptide well. Tested: three Gag epitope families, Nef HW9 and YT9.

Using immunoSEQ multiplex PCR, the repertoire was profiled, and TCRdb retains in-frame clones only, with some absent. The sample carries 4,500 to 7,000 clones, around 65% recorded once. The V and J genes are TRBV9 and TRBJ2-7, with 7 bases aligning to TRBD2. Material for sequencing was cultured CD8+ T cells derived from PBMCs. The receptor's source is a male donor with HIV. For the CDR3, the DNA is TGTGCCAGCAGCCCTTCTAGCGGCCGAGGAGCCTACGAGCAGTACTTC. Amino acids: CASSPSSGRGAYEQYF.